Sequencing of this T cell receptor beta chain was carried out in a study of CD8+CD57+ T cells in acquired aplastic anemia. At the level of the study: On average, sorted CD4+ and CD8+ cells gave about 2.9 ug of DNA.

Genomic DNA served as template for TCR beta VDJ and CDR3 profiling. One entry per CDR3 protein results from TCRdb running MiXCR on the reads. The data show roughly 170,000 distinct CDR3 sequences, with around 50% seen just once and roughly 13% held by the top ten. Flow cytometry had shown expanded CD8+CD57+ cells in the patients chosen for sequencing. Diagnosis of severe acquired aplastic anemia applied to all patients. The germline CDR1 and CDR2 sequences are SEHNR and FQNEAQ (reference sequence). J gave up 5 bases and V 3 bases, and 6 bases lay outside the gene matches. This CDR3 is 14 amino acids long.

What was sequenced was sorted CD4+, CD8+, or CD8+CD57+ T cells (not recorded which) from PBMCs. The receptor was derived from a human donor with aplastic anemia. The chain has TRBV7-9 and TRBJ2-5; 7 nucleotides align to TRBD2. Here the CDR3 reads CASSFSSGLETQYF. CDR3 nucleotide sequence: TGTGCCAGCAGCTTTTCTAGCGGCCTGGAGACCCAGTACTTC. The full variable domain, in which reference TRBV7-9 and TRBJ2-5 provide the parts outside the CDR3, is DTGVSQNPRHKITKRGQNVTFRCDPISEHNRLYWYRQTLGQGPEFLTYFQNEAQLEKSRLLSDRFSAERPKGSFSTLEIQRTEQGDSAMYLCASSFSSGLETQYFGPGTRLLVL.